Listed here is a single TCR beta chain. Its antigen is not identified. This entry is derived from a study of CXCR3-negative and CXCR3-positive naive CD8 T cells. With UMI labels, 5' RACE was used to prepare the TRB cDNA libraries. TCRdb re-called the 5' RACE reads and shows each CDR3 protein once, DNA omitted. The sample features over 35,000 distinct CDR3 sequences, with about 15% in its top ten. General observations from the study: Both naive subsets showed comparably high diversity, and memory CD8+ cells showed much lower diversity. Surface CD5 matched across naive subsets, and TRB CDR3 properties served to infer TCR strength. The TRBV-TRBJ usage of naive CXCR3-negative and CXCR3-positive cells was similar, but that of memory cells differed.

CDR1 is DFQATT, CDR2 SNEGSKA, per germline (reference sequence). This CDR3 has 14 residues. This chain joins TRBV20-1 and TRBJ2-7; the TRBD2 assignment by TCRdb is unverifiable without DNA. The TCR sequence derives from a human donor in good health. Some clones in this sample may be carry-over from other donors' samples. Sequencing was done on a sample of memory CD8+ T cells from blood. CDR3 region: CSASVEGGPYEQYF.